This entry concerns a single T cell receptor beta chain. As yet, its antigen is unknown. The sample is drawn from a study of cytomegalovirus exposure and HLA in healthy donors. Study-level information: Earlier findings included roughly 120 million unique TCR beta sequences obtained from about 180 million T cells. Unique TCRs from HLA-typed donors, around 93 million of them, were held in an early data release. Study-wide findings and caveats: Rare TCR sequences predominated, though certain public TCRs were found in many donors.

It was with 60 Vbeta and 13 Jbeta primers that the PCR ran. Sequenced by immunoSEQ multiplex PCR; TCRdb stores in-frame clones only, minus some. The sample includes some 150,000 clones, roughly 80% of them seen just once. The specimen sequenced was PBMCs. The clonotype was recovered from a woman aged 40 to 50 in good health and CMV-seropositive.

Here the CDR3 DNA reads TGTGCTAGTGGTTTAGCGGGGGGCAAGACCCAGTACTTC. It specifies CASGLAGGKTQYF. The V gene is TRBV12-5, the J gene TRBJ2-5, with 9 bases matching TRBD2. This CDR3 comprises 13 residues. Germline V CDR1 and CDR2: LGHNT, FRNRAP. V gave up 3 bases and J gave up 6 bases; unmatched junction bases: 2. The entire variable domain, with the rest obtained from reference TRBV12-5 and TRBJ2-5, is as follows: DARVTQTPRHKVTEMGQEVTMRCQPILGHNTVFWYRQTMMQGLELLAYFRNRAPLDDSGMPKDRFSAEMPDATLATLKIQPSEPRDSAVYFCASGLAGGKTQYFGPGTRLLVL.